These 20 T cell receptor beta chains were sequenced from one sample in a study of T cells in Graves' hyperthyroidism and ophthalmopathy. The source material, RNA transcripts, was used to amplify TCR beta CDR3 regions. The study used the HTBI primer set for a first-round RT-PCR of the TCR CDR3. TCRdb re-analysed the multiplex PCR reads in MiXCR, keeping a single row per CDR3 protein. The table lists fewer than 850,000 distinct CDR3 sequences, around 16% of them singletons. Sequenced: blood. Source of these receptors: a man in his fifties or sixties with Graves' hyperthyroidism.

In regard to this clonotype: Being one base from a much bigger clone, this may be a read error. CDR3 region: CASNLVTGLETQYF. Here the CDR3 DNA reads TGTGCCAGCAACTTAGTGACAGGGTTAGAGACCCAGTACTTC. This chain joins TRBV7-2 and TRBJ2-5, with TRBD1 matching 7 bases. CDR1 is SGHTA and CDR2 is FQGNSA in the germline V gene. The CDR3 contains 14 residues.

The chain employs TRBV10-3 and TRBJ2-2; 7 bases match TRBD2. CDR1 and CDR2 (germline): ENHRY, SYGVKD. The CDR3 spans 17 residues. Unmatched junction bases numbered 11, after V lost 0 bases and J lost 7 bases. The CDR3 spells CAISESRPAGWVGELFF. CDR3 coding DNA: TGTGCCATCAGTGAGTCCCGACCAGCGGGATGGGTCGGGGAGCTGTTTTTT.

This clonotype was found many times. CDR3 in amino acids: CAIGLSYEQYF. The CDR3 region has the DNA TGTGCCATCGGACTATCCTACGAGCAGTACTTC. V usage is TRBV10-3 and J usage is TRBJ2-7; D might be TRBD2 (6 bases). Trimming stripped 8 bases from V and 1 base from J, with 6 bases between. Germline lookup yields CDR1 ENHRY and CDR2 SYGVKD. There are 11 residues in the CDR3.

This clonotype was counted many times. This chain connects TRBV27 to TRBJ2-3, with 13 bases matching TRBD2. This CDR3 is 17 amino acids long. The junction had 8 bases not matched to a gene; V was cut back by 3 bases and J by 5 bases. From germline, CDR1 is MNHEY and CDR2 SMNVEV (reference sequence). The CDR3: CASSLPGLAGVGDTQYF. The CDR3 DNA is TGTGCCAGCAGTTTGCCAGGACTAGCGGGAGTGGGAGATACGCAGTATTTT.

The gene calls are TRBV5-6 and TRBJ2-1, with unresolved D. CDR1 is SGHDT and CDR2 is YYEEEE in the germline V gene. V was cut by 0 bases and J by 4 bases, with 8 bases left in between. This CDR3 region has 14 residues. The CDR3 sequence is CASSLGLKYNEQFF. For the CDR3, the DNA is TGTGCCAGCAGCTTGGGACTTAAGTACAATGAGCAGTTCTTC.

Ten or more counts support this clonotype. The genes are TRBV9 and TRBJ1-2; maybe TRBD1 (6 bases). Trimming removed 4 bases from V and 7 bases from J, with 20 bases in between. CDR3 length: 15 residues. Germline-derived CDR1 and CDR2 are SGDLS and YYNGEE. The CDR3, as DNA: TGTGCCAGCAGCATCTCACCCGGGACACTAGCTGGCTACACCTTC. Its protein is CASSISPGTLAGYTF. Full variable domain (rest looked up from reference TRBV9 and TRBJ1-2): DSGVTQTPKHLITATGQRVTLRCSPRSGDLSVYWYQQSLDQGLQFLIQYYNGEERAKGNILERFSAQQFPDLHSELNLSSLELGDSALYFCASSISPGTLAGYTFGSGTRLTVV.

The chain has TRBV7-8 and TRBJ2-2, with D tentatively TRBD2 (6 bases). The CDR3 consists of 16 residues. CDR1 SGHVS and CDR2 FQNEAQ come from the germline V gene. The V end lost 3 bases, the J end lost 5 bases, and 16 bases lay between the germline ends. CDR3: CASSLVGMAGTGELFF. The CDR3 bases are TGTGCCAGCAGCTTGGTTGGCATGGCGGGAACCGGGGAGCTGTTTTTT.

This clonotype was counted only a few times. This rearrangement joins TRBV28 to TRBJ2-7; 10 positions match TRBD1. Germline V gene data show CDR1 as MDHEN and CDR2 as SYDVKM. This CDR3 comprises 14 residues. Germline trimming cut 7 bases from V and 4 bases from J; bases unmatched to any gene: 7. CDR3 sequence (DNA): TGTGCCAGCAAAACCGGGACAGGGGTGTACGAGCAGTACTTC. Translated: CASKTGTGVYEQYF.

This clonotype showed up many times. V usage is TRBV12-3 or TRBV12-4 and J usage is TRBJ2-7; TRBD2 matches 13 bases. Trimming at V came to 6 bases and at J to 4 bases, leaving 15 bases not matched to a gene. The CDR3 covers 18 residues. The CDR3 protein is CASSPTSGRAWVPYEQYF. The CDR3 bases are TGTGCCAGCAGCCCTACTAGCGGGAGGGCCTGGGTTCCATACGAGCAGTACTTC.

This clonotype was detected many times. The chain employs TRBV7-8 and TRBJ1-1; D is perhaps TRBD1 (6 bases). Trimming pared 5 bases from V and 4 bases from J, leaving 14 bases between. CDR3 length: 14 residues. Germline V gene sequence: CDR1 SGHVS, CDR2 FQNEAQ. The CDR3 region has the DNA TGTGCCAGCAGCATACAGGGCAGGCGCACTGAAGCTTTCTTT. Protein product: CASSIQGRRTEAFF. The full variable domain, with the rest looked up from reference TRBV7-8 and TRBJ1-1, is GAGVSQSPRYKVAKRGQDVALRCDPISGHVSLFWYQQALGQGPEFLTYFQNEAQLDKSGLPSDRFFAERPEGSVSTLKIQRTQQEDSAVYLCASSIQGRRTEAFFGQGTRLTVV.

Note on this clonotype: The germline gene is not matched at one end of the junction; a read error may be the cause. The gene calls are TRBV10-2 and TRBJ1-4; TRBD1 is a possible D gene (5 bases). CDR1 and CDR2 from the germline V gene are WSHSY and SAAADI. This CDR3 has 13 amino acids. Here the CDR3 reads CATTGRSNGKLFF. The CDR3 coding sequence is TGCGCCACCACGGGACGCTCTAATGGAAAACTGTTTTTT.

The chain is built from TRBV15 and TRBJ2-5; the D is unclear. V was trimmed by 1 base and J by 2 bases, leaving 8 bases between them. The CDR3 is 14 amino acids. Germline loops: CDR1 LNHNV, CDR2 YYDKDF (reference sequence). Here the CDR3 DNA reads TGTGCCACCAGCAGAGGGCAGAGACAAGAGACCCAGTACTTC. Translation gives CATSRGQRQETQYF. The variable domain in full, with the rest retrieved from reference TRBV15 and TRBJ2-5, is DAMVIQNPRYQVTQFGKPVTLSCSQTLNHNVMYWYQQKSSQAPKLLFHYYDKDFNNEADTPDNFQSRRPNTSFCFLDIRSPGLGDTAMYLCATSRGQRQETQYFGPGTRLLVL.

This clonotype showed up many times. For the CDR3, the DNA is TGCAGTGCTAGTGGGGGAGGGCTCCAAGAGACCCAGTACTTC. Residues: CSASGGGLQETQYF. The genes are TRBV20-1 and TRBJ2-5, with 7 bases matching TRBD2. After removal of 3 bases from V and 1 base from J, the junction contained 5 bases not matched to a gene. From germline, CDR1 is DFQATT and CDR2 SNEGSKA (reference sequence). The CDR3 spans 14 residues.

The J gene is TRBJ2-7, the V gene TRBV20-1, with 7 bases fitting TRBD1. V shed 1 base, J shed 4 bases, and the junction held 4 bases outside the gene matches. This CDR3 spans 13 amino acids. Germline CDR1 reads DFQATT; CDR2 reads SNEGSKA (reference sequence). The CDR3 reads CSARVGQTYEQYF. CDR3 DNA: TGCAGTGCTAGAGTGGGACAGACATACGAGCAGTACTTC.

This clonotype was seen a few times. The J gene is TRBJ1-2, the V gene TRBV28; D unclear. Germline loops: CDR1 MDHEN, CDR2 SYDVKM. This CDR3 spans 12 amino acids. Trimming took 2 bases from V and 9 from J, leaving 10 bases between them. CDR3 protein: CASSLEARSYTF. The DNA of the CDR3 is TGTGCCAGCAGTTTAGAAGCTAGGAGCTACACCTTC.

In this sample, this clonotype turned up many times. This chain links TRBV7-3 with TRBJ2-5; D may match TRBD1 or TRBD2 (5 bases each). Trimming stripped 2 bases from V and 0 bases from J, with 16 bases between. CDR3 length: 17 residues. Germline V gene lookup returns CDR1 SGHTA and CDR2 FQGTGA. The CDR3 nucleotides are TGTGCCAGCAGCTTAGGCTTCCGGGGCCTGTACCAAGAGACCCAGTACTTC. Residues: CASSLGFRGLYQETQYF.

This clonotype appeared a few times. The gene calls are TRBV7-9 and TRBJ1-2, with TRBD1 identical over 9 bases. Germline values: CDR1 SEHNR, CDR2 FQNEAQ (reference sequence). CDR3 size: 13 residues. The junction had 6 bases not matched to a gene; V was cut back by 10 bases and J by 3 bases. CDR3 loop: CANRGLYDYGYTF. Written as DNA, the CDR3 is TGTGCCAACAGGGGGCTTTATGACTATGGCTACACCTTC.

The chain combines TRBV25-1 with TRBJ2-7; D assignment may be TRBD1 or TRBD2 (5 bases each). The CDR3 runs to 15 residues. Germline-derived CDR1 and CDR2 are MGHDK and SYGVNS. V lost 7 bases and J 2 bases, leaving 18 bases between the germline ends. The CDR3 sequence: CASNTGTGSPYEQYF. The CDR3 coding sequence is TGTGCCAGCAATACCGGGACGGGAAGTCCCTACGAGCAGTACTTC.

The CDR3 DNA reads TGTGCCAGCAGCCAAGCACAGGCCTACTACAATGAGCAGTTCTTC. It encodes CASSQAQAYYNEQFF. The rearrangement joins TRBV11-2 to TRBJ2-1; the D gene is possibly TRBD1 (5 bases). V gave up 5 bases and J gave up 3 bases, with 14 bases separating them. Germline CDR1 and CDR2: SGHAT and FQNNGV. The CDR3 runs to 15 residues. The full variable domain, in which reference TRBV11-2 and TRBJ2-1 provide the parts outside the CDR3, is EAGVAQSPRYKIIEKRQSVAFWCNPISGHATLYWYQQILGQGPKLLIQFQNNGVVDDSQLPKDRFSAERLKGVDSTLKIQPAKLEDSAVYLCASSQAQAYYNEQFFGPGTRLTVL.

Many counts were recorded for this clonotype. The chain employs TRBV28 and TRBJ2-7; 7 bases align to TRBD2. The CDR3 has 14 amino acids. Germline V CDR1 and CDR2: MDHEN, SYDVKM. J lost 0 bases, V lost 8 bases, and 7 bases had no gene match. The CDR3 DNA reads TGTGCCAGCTTTGGGGGGGACTACTCCTACGAGCAGTACTTC. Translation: CASFGGDYSYEQYF.